This T cell receptor (beta chain) was identified during a study of T-cell reconstitution after alpha-beta-depleted transplantation in children. Unique molecular identifiers were used to barcode this TCRbeta library. MiXCR, run by TCRdb on the PCR reads, gives a single entry per CDR3 protein. The data contain approximately 200,000 distinct CDR3 sequences, roughly 15% of them singletons. This clonotype appeared once. This CDR3 fails to terminate in the conserved phenylalanine or tryptophan, so it likely reflects a read error. Germline V gene lookup returns CDR1 SGHRS and CDR2 YFSETQ. This CDR3 is 15 amino acids long. With 3 bases clipped from V and 2 bases from J, the junction kept 6 bases outside the gene matches.

The chain joins TRBV5-1 to TRBJ2-7; 9 bases are a match to TRBD2. This TCR derives from a human donor who donated a stem cell graft to a child with acute lymphoblastic leukemia. Material: PBMCs from the stem cell graft donor, obtained from the stem cell graft. CDR3 DNA sequence: TGCGCCAGCAGCTCTCGACTAGCGGATACCTACGAGCAGTACTCC. Its translation: CASSSRLADTYEQYS.